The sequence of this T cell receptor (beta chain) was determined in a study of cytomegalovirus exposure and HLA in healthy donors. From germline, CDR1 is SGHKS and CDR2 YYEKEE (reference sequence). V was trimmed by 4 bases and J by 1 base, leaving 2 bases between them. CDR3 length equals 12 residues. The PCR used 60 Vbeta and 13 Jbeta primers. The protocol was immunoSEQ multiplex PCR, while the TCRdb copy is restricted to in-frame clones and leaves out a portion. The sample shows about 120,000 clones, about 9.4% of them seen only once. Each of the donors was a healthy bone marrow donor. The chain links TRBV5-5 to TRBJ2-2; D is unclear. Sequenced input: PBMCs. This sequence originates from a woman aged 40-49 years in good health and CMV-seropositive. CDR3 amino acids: CASSLNTGELFF. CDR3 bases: TGTGCCAGCAGCCTGAACACCGGGGAGCTGTTTTTT.